A single sample gave rise to the 21 T cell receptor gamma chains below, sequenced in a study of γδ T cells in repeated Plasmodium falciparum infection. TCRdb reprocessed the multiplex PCR reads using CATT. Among approximately 32,000 gamma-chain clones listed, 1.4% to 1.5% were seen once. Gammadelta T cells were flow-sorted from PBMC into Vgamma9/Vdelta2+ and Vdelta2-negative populations for bulk analysis. Sequenced: gamma-delta T cells from blood. The receptors come from a pool of human donors (malaria-infected and uninfected, not separated).

The chain links TRGV4 to TRGJ1 or TRGJ2. The J gene was missing in TCRdb and was found by matching the end of the DNA to germline. This CDR3 has 12 amino acids. With 2 bases clipped from V and 12 bases from J, the junction kept 10 bases outside the gene matches. The germline V gene has CDR1 EGSTGY and CDR2 YDSYTSSV. CDR3 in amino acids: CATWDEVDSKLF. DNA of the CDR3: TGTGCCACCTGGGATGAGGTGGACTCGAAACTCTTT.

With respect to this clone: The amino acid sequence in TCRdb belongs to a much larger clone and departs from this DNA's translation at residue 7, likely a sequencing read error; the sequence shown is translated from the DNA. The chain carries TRGV4 and TRGJ1 or TRGJ2. TCRdb lists no J gene, so it was determined here by aligning the DNA to germline. CDR1 is EGSTGY and CDR2 is YDSYTSSV in the germline V gene. J gave up 9 bases and V 4 bases, and 15 bases lay outside the gene matches. This CDR3 has 14 amino acids. CDR3 DNA: TGTGCCACCTGGGACGGGGGGGGGCATGGTAAGAAACTCTTT. Protein product: CATWDGGGHGKKLF.

A remark on this clone: The translation of this DNA and the TCRdb protein of a much larger clone differ at residue 13, probably owing to a read error; the protein shown here is translated from the DNA. V gene TRGV9 combines with J gene TRGJP. The J gene, absent from TCRdb, was called here by matching the DNA to germline. CDR3 length: 18 amino acids. In germline, CDR1 is GITISATS, CDR2 ISYDGTV (reference sequence). The CDR3 loop reads CALWEVLEVELGEKIKVF. The CDR3 DNA follows: TGTGCCTTGTGGGAGGTGCTCGAGGTCGAGTTGGGCGAAAAAATCAAGGTATTT.

There are a few counts of this clone. This DNA translates differently at residue 13 from the TCRdb protein, which is that of a much larger clone; a read error is likely, and the protein shown is the DNA's own translation. This chain links TRGV9 with TRGJP. TCRdb does not report a J gene; here it was assigned by matching the DNA to germline references. The V gene's germline CDR1 is GITISATS and CDR2 ISYDGTV (reference sequence). This CDR3 is built from 19 residues. The CDR3 DNA reads as TGTGCCTTGTGGGAGGTGATAAGAGCCGAAGGGTTGAGCAAAAAAATCAAGGTATTT. This sequence encodes CALWEVIRAEGLSKKIKVF.

For this clone: It is likely a read error: a sequence one base away is far more abundant. In the same sample, other DNA sequences code for this CDR3. The V gene is TRGV9, but the J gene lacks a call. Germline V gene data show CDR1 as GITISATS and CDR2 as ISYDGTV (reference sequence). The CDR3 totals 18 residues. The DNA for the CDR3 is TGTGCCTTGTGGGAGGGTACGAAAGAGGGGTTGGGCAAAAAAATCAAGGTGTTT. This gives the protein CALWEGTKEGLGKKIKVF.

In its sample, this clone was seen many times. The chain carries TRGV2 and TRGJ1 or TRGJ2. Germline V CDR1 and CDR2: EGSNGY, YDSYNSKV. The junction had 7 bases not matched to a gene; V was cut back by 0 bases and J by 2 bases. CDR3 length equals 15 residues. The DNA for the CDR3 is TGTGCCACCTGGGACGGGCCTTTATATTATTATAAGAAACTCTTT. Translating it yields CATWDGPLYYYKKLF.

About this clone itself: Given a far larger clone just one base away, this is likely a sequencing read error. The same CDR3 can be traced to other DNA sequences in this sample. The chain couples TRGV9 to TRGJP. TCRdb supplies no J gene; here it was assigned by aligning the nucleotide sequence to germline. The CDR3 covers 17 residues. CDR1 is GITISATS and CDR2 is ISYDGTV in the germline V gene (reference sequence). This CDR3 reads CALWEERQELGKKIKVF. CDR3 bases: TGTGCCTTATGGGAAGAAAGACAAGAGTTGGGCAAAAAAATCAAGGTATTT.

This clone was found many times. TCRdb pairs this DNA with a much larger clone's protein that differs at residue 7, likely a read error; the protein shown was translated from the DNA. The genes are TRGV9 and TRGJ1 or TRGJ2. Germline matching of the DNA provided the J gene here, since TCRdb leaves it blank. The CDR3 sequence is 12 residues long. The germline CDR1 and CDR2 sequences are GITISATS and ISYDGTV (reference sequence). Trimming cost V 0 bases and J 10 bases; bases outside gene matches: 6. The chain's CDR3 is CALWEVTRKKLF. The CDR3, as DNA: TGTGCCTTGTGGGAGGTGACGAGAAAGAAACTCTTT.

On this clone: A read error likely explains this, since a far larger clone differs by one base. At the DNA level, this CDR3 is encoded by other sequences in the same sample as well. The V gene is given as TRGV8, and no J gene call is available. Germline CDR1 VENAVY, CDR2 YDSYNSRV. The CDR3 has 11 amino acids. The CDR3, as DNA: TGTGCCACCTGGGGCCGAACGAAAAAACTCTTT. Its protein is CATWGRTKKLF.

About this clone itself: This likely stems from a read error, as it lies one base from a far larger clone. Different DNA sequences within this sample yield the same CDR3. A V gene of TRGV8 was called, but no J gene was assigned. The CDR3 runs to 13 residues. Germline V gives CDR1 VENAVY, CDR2 YDSYNSRV. The CDR3 nucleotides are TGTGCCCCAGCCCCACTAAAATATTATAAGAAGCTCTTT. Residues: CAPAPLKYYKKLF.

The table lists this clone with a few counts. This sequence joins TRGV4 and TRGJP1. TCRdb leaves out the J gene; it was filled in here by matching the DNA to germline. The trim removed 2 bases at V and 2 bases at J, leaving 11 bases unmatched. The CDR3 has 17 amino acids. Germline lookup yields CDR1 EGSTGY and CDR2 YDSYTSSV. The CDR3 region has the DNA TGTGCCACCTGGGATGAGCCCGTGTACACCACTGGTTGGTTCAAGATATTT. It encodes CATWDEPVYTTGWFKIF.

Only a few counts were recorded for this clone. A single base is all that separates this from a far larger clone, so a read error is likely. The same CDR3 can be traced to other DNA sequences in this sample. V is TRGV4 and J is TRGJ1 or TRGJ2. The J gene, absent from TCRdb, was called here by matching the DNA to germline. CDR1 EGSTGY and CDR2 YDSYTSSV come from the germline V gene. The CDR3 is 12 residues long. Trimming cost V 3 bases and J 8 bases; bases outside gene matches: 7. DNA of the CDR3: TGTGCCACCTGGGATCCAATAAATAAGAAACTCTTT. Encoded protein: CATWDPINKKLF.

There are a few counts of this clone. Given a far larger clone just one base away, this is likely a sequencing read error. The identical CDR3 is also encoded by other nucleotide sequences in the sample. The chain employs TRGV3 and TRGJP2. TCRdb carries no J gene annotation; the J gene was assigned here by matching the DNA with germline. CDR1 is VTNTFY and CDR2 is YDVSTARD in the germline V gene (reference sequence). This CDR3 region has 17 residues. The CDR3 here is CATWDRPAWSSDWIKTF. The CDR3 DNA is TGTGCCACCTGGGACAGGCCGGCATGGAGTAGCGATTGGATCAAGACGTTT.

This chain links TRGV4 with TRGJ1 or TRGJ2. In the absence of a J gene in TCRdb, the DNA was matched to germline to assign it here. V dropped 0 bases and J dropped 9; count of bases not matched to a gene: 17. CDR3 length: 16 amino acids. Germline V gene lookup returns CDR1 EGSTGY and CDR2 YDSYTSSV. The CDR3 DNA reads TGTGCCACCTGGGATGGGCGAATGTTGAGTGGGTTTAAGAAACTCTTT. It is translated as CATWDGRMLSGFKKLF.

A word on this clone: A read error is the likely source, as a far larger clone sits one nucleotide away. Other nucleotide sequences in the sample specify the same CDR3. The chain combines TRGV4 with TRGJP2. Germline CDR1 is EGSTGY and CDR2 is YDSYTSSV. The CDR3 spans 15 residues. CDR3 DNA: TGCGCCACCTGGGATTTTGCAAGTAGTGATTGGATCAAGACGTTT. It codes for CATWDFASSDWIKTF.

For this clone: The protein held in TCRdb is that of a much larger clone and does not match this DNA's translation at residue 10, likely because of a read error; the protein shown is translated from the DNA. This chain uses TRGV4 with TRGJ1 or TRGJ2. The J gene was missing in TCRdb and was found by matching the end of the DNA to germline. The CDR3 runs 13 residues. Germline lookup yields CDR1 EGSTGY and CDR2 YDSYTSSV. CDR3: CATWDGPDYRKLF. Written as DNA, the CDR3 is TGTGCCACCTGGGATGGGCCGGATTATAGGAAACTCTTT.

A word on this clone: A far more abundant clone sits one base away, making this likely a read error. Other DNA variants within this sample encode the same CDR3. The chain uses TRGV9 and TRGJ1 or TRGJ2. The J gene comes from matching the DNA to germline here; TCRdb lacks it. The CDR3 sequence is 14 residues long. Germline CDR1 is GITISATS and CDR2 is ISYDGTV (reference sequence). CDR3: CALWELLNYYKKLF. In nucleotides, the CDR3 is TGTGCCCTGTGGGAGCTTTTGAATTATTATAAGAAACTCTTT.

Remarks on this clone: A read error likely explains why the TCRdb protein, taken from a much larger clone, differs from this DNA's translation at residue 7; the protein shown is translated from the DNA. The chain uses TRGV5 and TRGJ1 or TRGJ2. Here the J gene was assigned by germline matching of the DNA, as TCRdb has none. V gave up 5 bases and J gave up 8 bases; unmatched junction bases: 6. The CDR3 totals 11 residues. CDR1 is VINAFY and CDR2 is YDVSNSKD in the germline V gene. The CDR3 DNA sequence: TGTGCCACCTGGGGGGTTCATAAGAAACTCTTT. Amino acid sequence: CATWGVHKKLF.

There are many counts of this clone. TCRdb attributes to this sequence the protein of a much larger clone, which differs from the DNA translation at residue 10; a read error is likely, and the protein displayed is translated from the DNA. J is TRGJP and V is TRGV9. No J gene is reported in TCRdb; it was inferred here by comparing the DNA with germline. Germline V CDR1 and CDR2: GITISATS, ISYDGTV (reference sequence). The length of the CDR3 is 18 residues. The CDR3 is CALWQVSRQGLGKKIKVF. CDR3 nucleotides: TGTGCCTTGTGGCAGGTGAGCCGGCAAGGGTTGGGCAAAAAAATCAAGGTATTT.

This clone turned up a few times. TCRdb's protein, taken from a much larger clone, differs from this DNA's translation at residue 2, likely owing to a read error; the protein displayed comes from the DNA. The chain employs TRGV2 and TRGJ1 or TRGJ2. TCRdb is silent on the J gene; assignment here came from matching the DNA to germline. Germline CDR1 EGSNGY, CDR2 YDSYNSKV. The CDR3 totals 14 residues. CDR3 nucleotides: TGTACCACCTGGGACGGGCCGCGATATTATAAGAAACTCTTT. This gives the protein CTTWDGPRYYKKLF.

This clone appeared many times. A far larger clone is one base from this, pointing to a likely read error. The sample has other DNA sequences that encode this CDR3 too. V usage is TRGV9 and J usage is TRGJ1 or TRGJ2. Matching the DNA to germline supplied the J gene, which TCRdb does not give. CDR1 and CDR2 (germline): GITISATS, ISYDGTV (reference sequence). The CDR3 consists of 11 residues. CDR3 sequence: CALWEVMKKLF. CDR3 sequence (DNA): TGTGCCCTGTGGGAGGTGATGAAGAAACTCTTT.